Listed here are 13 T cell receptor beta chains from one sample, sequenced in a study of T cell clones after liver transplantation (dated by TCRdb to the late 2010s). The method was the immunoSEQ multiplex PCR assay. In its TCRdb copy, this immuneACCESS table keeps in-frame sequences only and misses some clones. Where compared with another copy, unresolved V genes explain less than half of these, and the others have no known cause. In all, the sample holds 50,000 to 60,000 clones, and about two thirds of those were seen once. About 2.7% of the sample lies in the top ten. The source was CD4+ T cells from blood, collected at the approximately 16-month timepoint. Receptor source: a human patient who received a liver transplant. Post transplant, some T cells may arise from the graft donor.

The chain is built from TRBV7-8 and TRBJ2-5; perhaps TRBD1 as D (5 bases). The length of the CDR3 is 19 residues. The germline V and J ends were trimmed by 1 base and 5 bases, with 26 bases remaining between them. Per the germline V gene, CDR1 is SGHVS and CDR2 is FQNEAQ. In DNA form, the CDR3 reads TGTGCCAGCAGCTTAGTGTTAGGGAATAGGGGCGACAAGGGGGAGACCCAGTACTTC. This encodes CASSLVLGNRGDKGETQYF.

This chain joins TRBV6-5 and TRBJ2-2, with D perhaps matching TRBD1 (6 bases). Germline lookup yields CDR1 MNHEY and CDR2 SVGAGI. The CDR3 totals 14 residues. V lost 8 bases to trimming and J lost 4 bases, with 14 bases between them. The CDR3 loop reads CASGSAGVTGELFF. CDR3 nucleotide sequence: TGTGCCAGCGGCTCAGCAGGGGTCACCGGGGAGCTGTTTTTT.

The chain links TRBV7-9 to TRBJ1-4; 8 nucleotides agree with TRBD1. Germline CDR1 is SEHNR and CDR2 is FQNEAQ (reference sequence). CDR3 length: 18 residues. The junction had 10 bases not matched to a gene; V was cut back by 4 bases and J by 0 bases. CDR3 DNA sequence: TGTGCCAGCAGCTCTATTCCGGGACAGGTATCAACTAATGAAAAACTGTTTTTT. Its protein is CASSSIPGQVSTNEKLFF.

This clone was recorded many times. The same CDR3 arises from other DNA sequences in this sample as well. The chain employs TRBV18 and TRBJ2-2; TRBD1 aligns across 10 bases. This CDR3 has 16 residues. Trimming cost V 0 bases and J 2 bases; bases outside gene matches: 0. Germline V lookup: CDR1 KGHSH, CDR2 LQKENI. The DNA for the CDR3 is TGTGCCAGCTCACCACCGACAGGGGGCAACACCGGGGAGCTGTTTTTT. Its translation: CASSPPTGGNTGELFF.

The chain has TRBV11-2 and TRBJ1-5; TRBD1 aligns across 7 bases. The V and J ends lost 5 bases and 5 bases, in that order; junction bases with no gene match: 3. The CDR3 totals 13 residues. Germline CDR1 is SGHAT and CDR2 is FQNNGV. CDR3 sequence: CASSPDRDQPQHF. Here the CDR3 DNA reads TGTGCCAGCAGCCCTGACAGGGATCAGCCCCAGCATTTT.

Concerning this clone: Other DNA sequences of this sample code for an identical CDR3. The V call is TRBV5-1, the J call TRBJ1-1; D gene unclear. Germline lookup yields CDR1 SGHRS and CDR2 YFSETQ. CDR3 length: 13 amino acids. Deletions cut 0 bases from V and 1 base from J, with 4 bases between. CDR3 sequence (DNA): TGCGCCAGCAGCTTGGATCGGAACACTGAAGCTTTCTTT. Its protein is CASSLDRNTEAFF. Based on the CDR3 plus reference TRBV5-1 and TRBJ1-1, the full variable domain is KAGVTQTPRYLIKTRGQQVTLSCSPISGHRSVSWYQQTPGQGLQFLFEYFSETQRNKGNFPGRFSGRQFSNSRSEMNVSTLELGDSALYLCASSLDRNTEAFFGQGTRLTVV.

The genes are TRBV11-3 and TRBJ2-3; 7 bases match TRBD1. J gave up 0 bases and V 2 bases, and 8 bases lay outside the gene matches. Germline V CDR1 and CDR2: SGHNT, YENEEA. There are 17 residues in the CDR3. The CDR3, as DNA: TGTGCCAGCAGCTTACGCCGACAGGGTACGAGCACAGATACGCAGTATTTT. Translating gives CASSLRRQGTSTDTQYF.

The chain uses TRBV29-1 and TRBJ1-1; D is unclear. V was clipped by 5 bases and J by 0 bases, with 10 bases between them. From germline, CDR1 is SQVTM and CDR2 ANQGSEA. This CDR3 is 13 amino acids long. CDR3 sequence reads: CSVRVGMNTEAFF. The CDR3 bases are TGCAGCGTTAGGGTAGGGATGAACACTGAAGCTTTCTTT.

The chain employs TRBV11-2 and TRBJ2-2; the D call may be TRBD1 or TRBD2 (5 bases each). The ends were cut back, 5 bases at V and 6 bases at J, with 16 bases in the middle. CDR1 and CDR2 from the germline V gene are SGHAT and FQNNGV. The CDR3 is 15 amino acids. CDR3 loop: CASSPQGWGSGELFF. CDR3 in DNA: TGTGCCAGCAGCCCACAAGGTTGGGGGTCCGGGGAGCTGTTTTTT.

Only a few counts were recorded for this clone. CDR3 in amino acids: CASSVLGAGEKLFF. The CDR3 DNA follows: TGTGCCAGCAGTGTTTTGGGGGCCGGTGAAAAACTGTTTTTT. V is TRBV2 and J is TRBJ1-4, with D maybe TRBD1 (6 bases). Germline lookup yields CDR1 SNHLY and CDR2 FYNNEI. V was clipped by 4 bases and J by 7 bases, with 13 bases between them. The CDR3 has 14 amino acids.

The rearrangement links TRBV5-6 to TRBJ1-3; D gene uncertain. There are 15 residues in the CDR3. CDR1 and CDR2 (germline): SGHDT, YYEEEE. V was clipped by 0 bases and J by 7 bases, with 14 bases between them. CDR3 nucleotides: TGTGCCAGCAGCTTGGAATTGGGTCAGGCGAACACCATATATTTT. Translation: CASSLELGQANTIYF.

About this clone itself: A much larger clone differs by one base, so this may be a read error. This chain links TRBV11-2 with TRBJ1-3, with D hard to call. The CDR3 covers 13 residues. Trimming cost V 1 base and J 2 bases, with 3 bases left between them. The germline V gene has CDR1 SGHAT and CDR2 FQNNGV. The CDR3, as DNA: TGTGCCAGCAGCTTAGGCCCTGGAAACACCATATATTTT. This codes for CASSLGPGNTIYF.

The gene calls are TRBV6-1 and TRBJ2-6; the D is unclear. Germline CDR1 and CDR2: MNHNS and SASEGT. The CDR3 has 18 residues. V shed 1 base and J shed 0 bases, with 13 bases lying between them. As DNA, the CDR3 is TGTGCCAGCAGTGAAGTCAGCTTTATAAGCTCTGGGGCCAACGTCCTGACTTTC. This translates into CASSEVSFISSGANVLTF.